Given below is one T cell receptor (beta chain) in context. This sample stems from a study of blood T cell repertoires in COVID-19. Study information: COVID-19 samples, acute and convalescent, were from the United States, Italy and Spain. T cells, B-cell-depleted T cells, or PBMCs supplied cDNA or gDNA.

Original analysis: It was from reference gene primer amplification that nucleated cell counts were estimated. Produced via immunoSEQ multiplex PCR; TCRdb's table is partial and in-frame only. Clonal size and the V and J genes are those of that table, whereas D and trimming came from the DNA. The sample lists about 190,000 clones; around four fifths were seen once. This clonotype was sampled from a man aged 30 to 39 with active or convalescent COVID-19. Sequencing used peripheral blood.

CDR3: CASSYRSLNTEAFF. The CDR3 DNA follows: TGTGCCAGCAGTTACCGGAGTCTGAACACTGAAGCTTTCTTT. V is TRBV6-2 or TRBV6-3 and J is TRBJ1-1; D gene ambiguous. This CDR3 has 14 amino acids. V lost 2 bases and J lost 0, with 7 bases in between. Germline assignment: CDR1 MNHEY and CDR2 SVGEGT.